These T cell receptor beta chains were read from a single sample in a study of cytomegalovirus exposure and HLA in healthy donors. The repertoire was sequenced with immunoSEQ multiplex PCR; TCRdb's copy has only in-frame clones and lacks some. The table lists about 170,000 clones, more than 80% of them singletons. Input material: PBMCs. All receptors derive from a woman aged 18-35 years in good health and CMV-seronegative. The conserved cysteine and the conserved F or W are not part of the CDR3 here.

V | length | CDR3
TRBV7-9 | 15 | ASSLRSWRKQNTEAF
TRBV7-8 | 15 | ASSLVAGTSGTDTQY
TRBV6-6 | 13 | ASSYSNRAREKLF
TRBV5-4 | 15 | ASSRIPPTGENTEAF
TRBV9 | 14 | ASSGLSGGGGYEQY
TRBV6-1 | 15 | ASSEWRGLVNTGELF
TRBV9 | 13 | ASSVVPDTVYGYT
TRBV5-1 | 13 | ASSLQGKANYGYT
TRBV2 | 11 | ASSESRGTEAF
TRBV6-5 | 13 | ASIPSPGTGNIQY
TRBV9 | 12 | ASSAGTGRNTIY
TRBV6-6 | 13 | ASSYPAGGGYEQY
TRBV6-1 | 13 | ASRVTSGRYNEQF
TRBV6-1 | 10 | ASSELNQPQH
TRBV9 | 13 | ASSLVPSSGNTIY
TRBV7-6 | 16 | ASSPRAGRDSGANVLT
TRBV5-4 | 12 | ASSPTRALEGYT
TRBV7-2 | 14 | ASSLGGQGNTGELF
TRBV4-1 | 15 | ASSDGQGISSYNEQF
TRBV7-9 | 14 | ASSSRRDRGGYEQY
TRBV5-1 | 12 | ASSSGQGRETQY
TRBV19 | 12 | ASSIVTGVYGYT
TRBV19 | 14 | ASRLTGNRMNTEAF
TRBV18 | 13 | ASSPRQSANYGYT
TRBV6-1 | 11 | ASSTGQGRTQY
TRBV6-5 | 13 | ASSYDGTPFYEQY
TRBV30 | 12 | AWSTSGGTETQY
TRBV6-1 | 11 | ASRSGPSYEQY
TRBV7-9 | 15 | SSSLLGTRGVNTEAF
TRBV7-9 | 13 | ASTSLGSSTDTQY
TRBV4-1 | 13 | ASSKRQGDNQPQH
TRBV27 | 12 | ASSPWTGDLGYT
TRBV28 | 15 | ASSRYASGQLNEKLF
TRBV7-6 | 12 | ASIKTSFGNTIY
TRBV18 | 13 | ASSAGQGEYYGYT
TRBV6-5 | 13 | ASTQGAGGNTEAF
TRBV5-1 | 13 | ASSQRITGSSPLH
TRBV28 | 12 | ASPPNRGNTEAF
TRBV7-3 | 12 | ASSHVGGGYGYT
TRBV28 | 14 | ASSFSSASGDNEQF
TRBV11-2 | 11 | ASSATRVGELF
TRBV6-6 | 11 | ASSFPPTGEAF
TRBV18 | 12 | ASSLGQGVQPQH